The rows below give T cell receptor beta chains drawn from one sample of a study of blood T cell repertoires in COVID-19. Produced via immunoSEQ multiplex PCR; TCRdb's table is partial and in-frame only. Of some 14,000 clones in the sample, around 76% were seen once. Sequenced: peripheral blood. All receptors derive from an elderly woman with acute or convalescent COVID-19. Each CDR3 is given without its conserved first and last residue. The order of the fields is J gene, D gene, V gene, CDR3 protein. The D gene is left open where the match is weak.

TRBJ2-7	-	TRBV7-8	ASSQSRGTESTYEQY
TRBJ1-2	-	TRBV4-3	ASSQQSAGDYGYT
TRBJ1-2	-	TRBV5-6	ASSFPIGLRGYGYT
TRBJ2-2	-	TRBV6-4	AVPGHLNTGELF
TRBJ2-6	-	TRBV10-3	AIARGAPPGANVLT
TRBJ1-2	TRBD1	TRBV14	ASSQLQGDPYGYT
TRBJ1-2	TRBD1	TRBV7-2	ASSAGQGYGYT
TRBJ1-1	-	TRBV27	ASFRWNEAF
TRBJ2-1	TRBD1	TRBV5-1	ASSDTGGEQF
TRBJ2-3	-	TRBV10-3	AISPIARWFTDTQY
TRBJ2-5	-	TRBV6-2/TRBV6-3	ASSHDIPETQY
TRBJ2-2	TRBD2	TRBV19	ASKVGGRDTGELF
TRBJ2-1	TRBD2	TRBV6-6	ASSSTRGGGYNEQF
TRBJ2-3	-	TRBV19	ASSPRASTDTQY
TRBJ2-3	-	TRBV5-1	ASSFGGPEDTQY
TRBJ2-2	-	TRBV9	ASSVVQGDTGELF
TRBJ1-1	-	TRBV6-1	ASSEALMRNAF
TRBJ1-3	TRBD1	TRBV9	ASSADRVISGNTIY
TRBJ1-2	-	TRBV18	ASSPPNRQSQNYGYT
TRBJ1-2	-	TRBV10-2	ASSHPGIYGYT
TRBJ1-6	-	TRBV18	ASSPSPGQGDSPLH
TRBJ1-1	TRBD1	TRBV9	ASSVGDRAAEAF